Each of the 25 T cell receptor beta chains below was sequenced from the same sample in a study of shared clonotypes between healthy human individuals. Sequencing used immunoSEQ multiplex PCR; TCRdb keeps in-frame clones, though not all of them. This table has about 2,500,000 clones, just over 90% appearing once. Sample: naive CD4+ T cells sorted from blood. Subset meaning: CD45RA+ positively selected. Receptors were obtained from a man aged 18 to 29 in good health.

This clone was detected once. J is TRBJ1-4 and V is TRBV5-1, with D possibly matching TRBD1 (5 bases). V lost 3 bases and J 0 bases, leaving 12 bases between the germline ends. Germline CDR1 SGHRS, CDR2 YFSETQ. The CDR3 totals 16 residues. CDR3 nucleotide sequence: TGCGCCAGCAGCTGGGGGACCGATACAACTAATGAAAAACTGTTTTTT. Amino acid sequence: CASSWGTDTTNEKLFF.

The V call is TRBV11-3, the J call TRBJ2-5, with D perhaps matching TRBD2 (5 bases). TRBJ2-7 explains the end of the DNA better; the J call may be wrong. From germline, CDR1 is SGHNT and CDR2 YENEEA. The CDR3 extends over 17 amino acids. The chain's CDR3 is CASPNEDWASNPYEQYF. The CDR3 DNA is TGTGCCAGCCCCAACGAGGACTGGGCTAGCAACCCTTACGAGCAGTACTTC.

J is TRBJ2-7 and V is TRBV6-5; 8 bases agree with TRBD2. Germline-derived CDR1 and CDR2 are MNHEY and SVGAGI. The CDR3 consists of 15 residues. V dropped 0 bases and J dropped 4; count of bases not matched to a gene: 5. Here the CDR3 DNA reads TGTGCCAGCAGTTACTCGCGAGCGGGGGTGTACGAGCAGTACTTC. It is translated as CASSYSRAGVYEQYF.

This clone came up once. The chain is built from TRBV28 and TRBJ1-6, with D maybe TRBD1 (6 bases). This CDR3 is 15 amino acids long. Germline CDR1 reads MDHEN; CDR2 reads SYDVKM. Trimming stripped 4 bases from V and 10 bases from J, with 17 bases between. The CDR3 coding sequence is TGTGCCAGCAGTTCTGGGTCAGGGGATTGGTCACCCCTCCACTTT. Amino acid sequence: CASSSGSGDWSPLHF.

V usage is TRBV4-1 and J usage is TRBJ2-2; 15 nucleotides align to TRBD2. The germline gives CDR1 MGHRA, CDR2 YSYEKL. The V segment lost 4 bases and the J segment 7 bases; nucleotides outside the gene matches: 10. The CDR3 has 18 residues. CDR3 amino acids: CASSRPEGLAGGGGELFF. CDR3 DNA: TGCGCCAGCAGCCGACCCGAGGGACTAGCGGGAGGTGGCGGGGAGCTGTTTTTT.

V is TRBV6-5 and J is TRBJ2-5; TRBD2 agrees at 7 bases. Germline V gene lookup returns CDR1 MNHEY and CDR2 SVGAGI. CDR3 size: 14 residues. The trim removed 6 bases at V and 5 bases at J, leaving 9 bases unmatched. In DNA, the CDR3 is TGTGCCAGCAGCTCGGCGGGAGTCTGGGAGACCCAGTACTTC. This translates into CASSSAGVWETQYF.

This rearrangement joins TRBV19 to TRBJ2-3; D call uncertain. This CDR3 region has 15 residues. Trimming pared 5 bases from V and 0 bases from J, leaving 12 bases between. The germline V gene encodes CDR1 LNHDA and CDR2 SQIVND (reference sequence). The DNA for the CDR3 is TGTGCCAGTAGTGGAGCTTCTACTAGCACAGATACGCAGTATTTT. It specifies CASSGASTSTDTQYF.

The chain combines TRBV7-6 with TRBJ1-6; TRBD1 aligns across 8 bases. The germline V gene encodes CDR1 SGHVS and CDR2 FNYEAQ. With 6 bases clipped from V and 0 bases from J, the junction kept 4 bases outside the gene matches. The CDR3 loop spans 16 amino acids. The DNA of the CDR3 is TGTGCCAGCAGTTGGACAGGGAGCTCCTATAATTCACCCCTCCACTTT. Its protein is CASSWTGSSYNSPLHF.

The chain recombines TRBV10-2 with TRBJ1-4; D remains ambiguous. The V end was cut by 7 bases, the J end by 0 bases, with 9 bases between. The CDR3 runs 14 residues. CDR1 is WSHSY and CDR2 is SAAADI in the germline V gene. CDR3 sequence reads: CASKAGTTNEKLFF. The CDR3 DNA reads TGCGCCAGCAAGGCGGGGACAACTAATGAAAAACTGTTTTTT.

The chain couples TRBV28 to TRBJ1-2; 10 nucleotides match TRBD1. CDR1 is MDHEN and CDR2 is SYDVKM in the germline V gene. This CDR3 has 14 residues. V lost 4 bases and J lost 6; bases outside the gene matches: 5. CDR3 loop: CASSSRQGADGYTF. The CDR3, as DNA: TGTGCCAGCAGTTCAAGACAGGGGGCAGATGGCTACACCTTC.

The chain uses TRBV19 and TRBJ1-5; weak D call: TRBD1 (6 bases). The ends were cut back, 5 bases at V and 1 base at J, with 15 bases in the middle. Per the germline V gene, CDR1 is LNHDA and CDR2 is SQIVND (reference sequence). The CDR3 runs to 16 residues. DNA of the CDR3: TGTGCCAGTAGTTCGGCAGGGACAACCAGCAATCAGCCCCAGCATTTT. Protein product: CASSSAGTTSNQPQHF.

The CDR3 coding sequence is TGTGCCAGCAGTTACTCGAACTTTTCACCCCTCCACTTT. It encodes CASSYSNFSPLHF. The chain combines TRBV6-5 with TRBJ1-6; D is unclear. The V gene's germline CDR1 is MNHEY and CDR2 SVGAGI. The CDR3 length is 13 residues. Trimming pared 0 bases from V and 9 bases from J, leaving 6 bases between.

V is TRBV14 and J is TRBJ2-7, with D possibly called TRBD1 or TRBD2 (5 bases each). The germline V gene encodes CDR1 SGHDN and CDR2 FVKESK. V was pared by 2 bases and J by 3 bases, with 14 bases between. This CDR3 is built from 15 residues. CDR3 region: CASSQPGTVIYEQYF. The CDR3 nucleotides read TGTGCCAGCAGCCAACCAGGGACGGTGATCTACGAGCAGTACTTC. Supplemented by reference TRBV14 and TRBJ2-7, the full variable domain reads EAGVTQFPSHSVIEKGQTVTLRCDPISGHDNLYWYRRVMGKEIKFLLHFVKESKQDESGMPNNRFLAERTGGTYSTLKVQPAELEDSGVYFCASSQPGTVIYEQYFGPGTRLTVT.

The V call is TRBV12-1, the J call TRBJ2-2; the D call in the table, TRBD2, was not verified against the DNA. TRBV12-1 is recorded as a pseudogene. The CDR3 contains 13 residues. The CDR3 DNA is TGTGCCATTAAACGCGTTAAGCGGGGGGAGCTGTTTTTT. Amino acids: CAIKRVKRGELFF.

The chain is built from TRBV6-5 and TRBJ2-1; TRBD2 matches 8 bases. The germline V gene encodes CDR1 MNHEY and CDR2 SVGAGI. The ends lost 7 bases at V and 5 bases at J; junction bases unmatched: 10. The CDR3 contains 15 residues. CDR3 in amino acids: CASKETGGRNNEQFF. Written as DNA, the CDR3 is TGTGCCAGCAAGGAGACGGGAGGGCGAAACAATGAGCAGTTCTTC.

The chain is built from TRBV14 and TRBJ2-7; D call uncertain. The V end lost 2 bases, the J end lost 2 bases, and 10 bases lay between the germline ends. Germline V gene sequence: CDR1 SGHDN, CDR2 FVKESK. The CDR3 is made up of 14 amino acids. The CDR3 DNA reads as TGTGCCAGCAGCCAAATTCTAGGAGCCTACGAGCAGTACTTC. Translating it yields CASSQILGAYEQYF.

Concerning this clone itself: Other nucleotide sequences from this sample produce the same CDR3. The V and J genes are TRBV5-1 and TRBJ1-2; D uncertain. Trimming removed 0 bases at V and 4 bases at J, with 7 bases between. This CDR3 comprises 13 residues. From germline, CDR1 is SGHRS and CDR2 YFSETQ. The CDR3: CASSLDSGYGYTF. Here the CDR3 DNA reads TGCGCCAGCAGCTTGGATTCTGGCTATGGCTACACCTTC.

About this clone: Other DNA sequences in the same sample also yield this CDR3. The genes are TRBV7-2 and TRBJ2-1, with 7 nucleotides matching TRBD2. V was clipped by 1 base and J by 0 bases; unmatched bases: 3. Germline V lookup: CDR1 SGHTA, CDR2 FQGNSA. The CDR3 runs 16 residues. CDR3 protein: CASSLERGSSYNEQFF. CDR3 in DNA: TGTGCCAGCAGCTTAGAGCGGGGTAGCTCCTACAATGAGCAGTTCTTC.

This rearrangement joins TRBV29-1 to TRBJ2-1; 12 bases match TRBD2. The CDR3 loop spans 14 amino acids. The germline gives CDR1 SQVTM, CDR2 ANQGSEA. The J segment lost 6 bases and the V segment lost 7 bases, leaving 7 bases of the junction unmatched. The CDR3 region is CSASTSGGGNEQFF. The CDR3 DNA is TGCAGCGCCTCGACTAGCGGGGGAGGCAATGAGCAGTTCTTC.

CDR3 loop: CASSLAGFGSSGNTIYF. In nucleotides, the CDR3 is TGTGCCAGCAGCTTAGCTGGGTTTGGGAGCTCTGGAAACACCATATATTTT. The rearrangement joins TRBV11-2 to TRBJ1-3; D is undetermined. The V and J ends lost 1 base and 0 bases respectively, with 13 bases between them. The CDR3 sequence is 17 residues long. Germline CDR1 reads SGHAT; CDR2 reads FQNNGV.

The chain has TRBV10-3 and TRBJ2-7; a weak D match, TRBD2 (6 bases). V lost 4 bases and J lost 0, with 7 bases in between. The CDR3 runs 13 residues. The V gene's germline CDR1 is ENHRY and CDR2 SYGVKD. CDR3 in amino acids: CAISAGVSYEQYF. The CDR3, as DNA: TGTGCCATCAGTGCGGGGGTCTCCTACGAGCAGTACTTC.

The rearrangement links TRBV28 to TRBJ2-7, with D unclear. Germline loops: CDR1 MDHEN, CDR2 SYDVKM. This CDR3 has 13 amino acids. V gave up 7 bases and J gave up 2 bases, with 12 bases separating them. The chain's CDR3 is CASTPGQAYEQYF. The DNA for the CDR3 is TGTGCCAGCACCCCCGGGCAGGCCTACGAGCAGTACTTC.

V usage is TRBV5-1 and J usage is TRBJ2-1; D remains unclear. From germline, CDR1 is SGHRS and CDR2 YFSETQ. Trimming took off 0 bases at V and 3 bases at J, with 13 bases between the two ends. This CDR3 has 16 residues. The CDR3 DNA reads TGCGCCAGCAGCTTGGGAGGCAGACCAAACTACAATGAGCAGTTCTTC. Its protein product is CASSLGGRPNYNEQFF.

The chain is built from TRBV5-1 and TRBJ2-2, with 8 bases lining up with TRBD1. This CDR3 has 16 residues. Germline lookup yields CDR1 SGHRS and CDR2 YFSETQ. J gave up 4 bases and V 1 base, and 6 bases lay outside the gene matches. CDR3 sequence: CASSLHGTGFTGELFF. For the CDR3, the DNA is TGCGCCAGCAGCTTGCACGGGACAGGTTTCACCGGGGAGCTGTTTTTT.

The chain employs TRBV19 and TRBJ2-1, with a possible D match to TRBD2 (6 bases). The length of the CDR3 is 20 residues. Trimming removed 5 bases from V and 3 bases from J, with 29 bases in between. Germline assignment: CDR1 LNHDA and CDR2 SQIVND (reference sequence). The CDR3 region has the DNA TGTGCCAGTAGTCCAAGACAAAAGACGCGGGACCCAACTTTCTACAATGAGCAGTTCTTC. Translation: CASSPRQKTRDPTFYNEQFF.